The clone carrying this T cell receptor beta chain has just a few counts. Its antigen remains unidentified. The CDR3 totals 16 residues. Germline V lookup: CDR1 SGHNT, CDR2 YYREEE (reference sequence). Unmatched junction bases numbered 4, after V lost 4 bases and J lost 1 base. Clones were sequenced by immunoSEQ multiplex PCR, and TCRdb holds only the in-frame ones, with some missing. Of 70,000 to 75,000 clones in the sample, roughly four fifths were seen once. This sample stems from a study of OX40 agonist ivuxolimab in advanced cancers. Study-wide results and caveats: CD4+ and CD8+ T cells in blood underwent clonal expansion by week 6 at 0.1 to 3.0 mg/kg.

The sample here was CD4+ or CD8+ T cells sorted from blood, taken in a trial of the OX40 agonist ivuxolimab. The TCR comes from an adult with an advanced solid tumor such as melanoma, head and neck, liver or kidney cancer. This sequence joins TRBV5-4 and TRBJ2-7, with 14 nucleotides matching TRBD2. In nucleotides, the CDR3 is TGTGCCAGCAGCGGGGGGACTAGCGGGAGTTCCTACGAGCAGTACTTC. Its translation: CASSGGTSGSSYEQYF.